The 4 T cell receptor beta chains presented below share a single source sample, sequenced in a study of beta chain features in type 1 diabetes. TCRB transcripts that were expressed got sequenced, as all of the isolated RNA had been reverse transcribed. TCRdb keeps only in-frame clones here, not all; method: immunoSEQ multiplex PCR. The sample records 200,000 to 250,000 clones, roughly a tenth being singletons. Sequencing used central memory CD4+ T cells from blood. The receptors here all came from a man aged 18 to 29 in good health.

This clone was detected only a few times. A read error is likely here: a far larger clone is one base away. This chain uses TRBV29-1 with TRBJ2-3; 9 bases are a match to TRBD2. This CDR3 is built from 13 residues. Germline V lookup: CDR1 SQVTM, CDR2 ANQGSEA. The junction had 8 bases not matched to a gene; V was cut back by 7 bases and J by 6 bases. The CDR3: CSGDGGRADTQYF. The CDR3 nucleotides read TGCAGCGGTGACGGCGGGAGGGCGGATACGCAGTATTTT.

A word on this clone: With only one base between it and a far larger clone, this is likely a read error. The CDR3 here is CASSLGAGGPSGANGLTF. Written as DNA, the CDR3 is TGTGCCAGCAGCTTAGGAGCGGGAGGTCCCTCTGGGGCCAACGGCCTGACTTTC. This sequence joins TRBV7-9 and TRBJ2-6; TRBD2 matches at 9 bases. Germline values: CDR1 SEHNR, CDR2 FQNEAQ (reference sequence). This CDR3 comprises 18 residues.

This chain connects TRBV11-2 to TRBJ2-1; D is unclear. Per the germline V gene, CDR1 is SGHAT and CDR2 is FQNNGV. V shed 5 bases and J shed 3 bases, with 5 bases lying between them. This CDR3 is built from 12 residues. Written as DNA, the CDR3 is TGTGCCAGCAGCGATCTCTACAATGAGCAGTTCTTC. Protein: CASSDLYNEQFF. Looking up the rest from reference TRBV11-2 and TRBJ2-1 gives the full variable domain: EAGVAQSPRYKIIEKRQSVAFWCNPISGHATLYWYQQILGQGPKLLIQFQNNGVVDDSQLPKDRFSAERLKGVDSTLKIQPAKLEDSAVYLCASSDLYNEQFFGPGTRLTVL.

This clone occurred many times. In nucleotides, the CDR3 is TGTGCCATCAGTGCCGGGCACACCCAAGAGACCCAGTACTTC. Protein sequence: CAISAGHTQETQYF. The chain links TRBV10-3 to TRBJ2-5; D not resolved. Germline CDR1 is ENHRY and CDR2 is SYGVKD. CDR3 length: 14 amino acids. Between the trimmed V and J ends, which lost 4 bases and 1 base, there was a span of 10 bases.